The following is a TCR beta chain sequence with its context. The sample is drawn from a study of blood T cell repertoires in COVID-19. Study in general: In each case, the material was cDNA or gDNA derived from T cells, B-cell-depleted T cells, or PBMCs.

This CDR3 has 14 residues. V lost 2 bases to trimming and J lost 0 bases, with 5 bases between them. The germline gives CDR1 SQVTM, CDR2 ANQGSEA. Assay used: immunoSEQ multiplex PCR; TCRdb lists only in-frame clones, some missing. The sample lists about 33,000 clones, roughly 85% seen once, with roughly 7.7% in the top ten. This receptor was identified in a human donor in a cohort sampled during active COVID-19. The rearrangement uses TRBV29-1 and TRBJ2-6; TRBD2 is a possible D gene (5 bases). Sequencing used peripheral blood. CDR3 nucleotides: TGCAGCGTTGAACGGGACTCTGGGGCCAACGTCCTGACTTTC. This translates into CSVERDSGANVLTF. The full variable domain, rest sourced from reference TRBV29-1 and TRBJ2-6, is SAVISQKPSRDICQRGTSLTIQCQVDSQVTMMFWYRQQPGQSLTLIATANQGSEATYESGFVIDKFPISRPNLTFSTLTVSNMSPEDSSIYLCSVERDSGANVLTFGAGSRLTVL.